One sample yielded the 9 T cell receptor beta chains listed below, sequenced in a study of blood T cell repertoires in COVID-19. Libraries were prepared by immunoSEQ multiplex PCR; TCRdb keeps only in-frame clonotypes and omits some of them. The table shows approximately 150,000 clones, with under 90% occurring only once. Sequencing input: peripheral blood. The source of these receptors is a woman of 80 years or more with acute or convalescent COVID-19.

V usage is TRBV13 and J usage is TRBJ2-7; TRBD2 matches at 9 bases. The CDR3 is 20 residues long. Germline V gives CDR1 PRHDT, CDR2 FYEKMQ (reference sequence). V shed 1 base and J 2 bases; nucleotides not matched to a gene: 18. CDR3 DNA sequence: TGTGCCAGCAGCTTAGTCGACCCATTTAGCGGGAGCCAGTCGGCCTACGAGCAGTACTTC. This codes for CASSLVDPFSGSQSAYEQYF. Full variable domain (remainder filled in from reference TRBV13 and TRBJ2-7): AAGVIQSPRHLIKEKRETATLKCYPIPRHDTVYWYQQGPGQDPQFLISFYEKMQSDKGSIPDRFSAQQFSDYHSELNMSSLELGDSALYFCASSLVDPFSGSQSAYEQYFGPGTRLTVT.

In regard to this clone: A read error may account for a junction end that differs from germline. The chain is built from TRBV19 and TRBJ1-2, with 10 positions matching TRBD1. The CDR3 consists of 14 residues. From germline, CDR1 is LNHDA and CDR2 SQIVND (reference sequence). The CDR3, as DNA: TGTGCCAGTAGAACGCCGGGACAGGGGTATGACTACACCTTC. Amino acids: CASRTPGQGYDYTF.

The chain links TRBV5-1 to TRBJ2-2, with 7 bases lining up with TRBD2. Germline CDR1 reads SGHRS; CDR2 reads YFSETQ. The junction had 10 bases not matched to a gene; V was cut back by 3 bases and J by 5 bases. There are 16 residues in the CDR3. The CDR3 DNA is TGCGCCAGCAGCTGGGGGGGTCCGGCGGGTACCGGGGAGCTGTTTTTT. It translates to CASSWGGPAGTGELFF.

The chain recombines TRBV3-1 (or the pseudogene TRBV3-2) with TRBJ1-6, with D possibly matching TRBD1 (6 bases). The CDR3 totals 13 residues. The germline CDR1 and CDR2 sequences are LGHDT and YNNKEL (reference sequence). The germline V and J ends were trimmed by 4 bases and 7 bases, with 8 bases remaining between them. The CDR3 nucleotides read TGTGCCAGCAGCCCAGACAGGAATTCACCCCTCCACTTT. Encoded protein: CASSPDRNSPLHF.

The rearrangement joins TRBV28 to TRBJ2-7, with 10 positions matching TRBD2. This CDR3 comprises 16 residues. The J segment lost 4 bases and the V segment lost 6 bases, leaving 12 bases of the junction unmatched. CDR1 and CDR2 (germline): MDHEN, SYDVKM. CDR3 sequence: CASRNSGRLVSYEQYF. Written as DNA, the CDR3 is TGTGCCAGCAGAAATAGCGGGAGGCTGGTTTCTTACGAGCAGTACTTC.

This clone was seen a few times. The chain recombines TRBV14 with TRBJ1-1; no clear D. Germline lookup yields CDR1 SGHDN and CDR2 FVKESK. The CDR3 has 15 residues. V was pared by 5 bases and J by 1 base, with 14 bases between. The CDR3 DNA reads as TGTGCCAGCAGCAAAGGGAGGAGACAGAACACTGAAGCTTTCTTT. Translating it yields CASSKGRRQNTEAFF.

This chain links TRBV5-4 with TRBJ1-2; a possible D gene is TRBD1 (5 bases). Germline CDR1 reads SGHNT; CDR2 reads YYREEE (reference sequence). The germline V and J ends were trimmed by 4 bases and 4 bases, with 14 bases remaining between them. There are 14 residues in the CDR3. CDR3 in DNA: TGTGCCAGCAGCCAGAGGACAAGTTTCTATGGCTACACCTTC. Its protein product is CASSQRTSFYGYTF.

The chain employs TRBV5-1 and TRBJ1-1; 8 bases map to TRBD1. Germline CDR1 is SGHRS and CDR2 is YFSETQ. V shed 3 bases, J shed 4 bases, and the junction held 8 bases outside the gene matches. CDR3 length equals 15 residues. CDR3 loop: CASSSIDRGRTEAFF. Written as DNA, the CDR3 is TGCGCCAGCAGCTCAATCGACAGGGGACGCACTGAAGCTTTCTTT.

The sample holds a few counts of this clone. The chain couples TRBV21-1 to TRBJ1-4; no check of the table's D call, TRBD1, against the DNA was made. TRBV21-1 is annotated as a pseudogene. The CDR3 spans 16 residues. CDR3 sequence: CASSTSPTGTNEKLFF. The CDR3 DNA is TGTGCCAGCAGCACGTCCCCGACAGGCACTAATGAAAAACTGTTTTTT.